The 10 T cell receptor beta chains reported below all come from one sample, sequenced in a study of beta chain features in type 1 diabetes. Study findings and constraints: Among all four CD4+ subsets, Type 1 diabetes patients had TCRB CDR3s that were moderately but significantly shorter.

Which antigens these TCRs recognize remains unknown. The study reverse transcribed the entire isolated RNA, so it sequenced expressed TCRB transcripts. TCRdb's copy holds only in-frame clones and misses some; the assay was immunoSEQ multiplex PCR. The repertoire includes 500,000 to 650,000 clones, around 12% of them detected once, and around 0.12% sits in the top ten. Sequenced sample: naive CD4+ T cells from blood. Every receptor here comes from a man in his thirties or forties with type 1 diabetes.

The J gene is TRBJ1-1, the V gene TRBV7-9; maybe TRBD1 (5 bases). This CDR3 has 12 amino acids. V was trimmed by 2 bases and J by 10 bases, leaving 11 bases between them. Germline-derived CDR1 and CDR2 are SEHNR and FQNEAQ (reference sequence). DNA of the CDR3: TGTGCCAGCAGCTTAAAGGAGGGACTAGCTTTCTTT. It is translated as CASSLKEGLAFF.

J is TRBJ1-4 and V is TRBV29-1; perhaps TRBD1 as D (6 bases). The germline V gene has CDR1 SQVTM and CDR2 ANQGSEA. V shed 6 bases and J shed 4 bases, with 18 bases lying between them. CDR3 length: 15 residues. CDR3 DNA sequence: TGCAGCGTCCGACGAAGGGACACTGGTAATGAAAAACTGTTTTTT. This gives the protein CSVRRRDTGNEKLFF. Full variable domain (rest looked up from reference TRBV29-1 and TRBJ1-4): SAVISQKPSRDICQRGTSLTIQCQVDSQVTMMFWYRQQPGQSLTLIATANQGSEATYESGFVIDKFPISRPNLTFSTLTVSNMSPEDSSIYLCSVRRRDTGNEKLFFGSGTQLSVL.

The genes are TRBV7-6 and TRBJ1-6; 12 bases are a match to TRBD1. The V and J ends lost 5 bases and 7 bases, in that order; junction bases with no gene match: 6. Germline values: CDR1 SGHVS, CDR2 FNYEAQ. This CDR3 spans 16 amino acids. The CDR3 loop is CASSKRDRGRNSPLHF. CDR3 in DNA: TGTGCCAGCAGCAAAAGGGACAGGGGGCGAAATTCACCCCTCCACTTT. Variable domain in full (rest from reference TRBV7-6 and TRBJ1-6): GAGVSQSPRYKVTKRGQDVALRCDPISGHVSLYWYRQALGQGPEFLTYFNYEAQQDKSGLPNDRFSAERPEGSISTLTIQRTEQRDSAMYRCASSKRDRGRNSPLHFGNGTRLTVT.

This clone was seen more than once but under ten times. The genes are TRBV5-1 and TRBJ1-6, with 8 bases aligning to TRBD1. Germline lookup yields CDR1 SGHRS and CDR2 YFSETQ. With 6 bases clipped from V and 9 bases from J, the junction kept 11 bases outside the gene matches. The CDR3 has 15 amino acids. The CDR3 sequence: CASTLTGDRSSPLHF. The CDR3 DNA follows: TGCGCCAGCACCCTGACAGGGGATCGGAGTTCACCCCTCCACTTT.

The V gene is TRBV6-6, the J gene TRBJ2-1; no definite D call. The CDR3 loop spans 12 amino acids. V was trimmed by 6 bases and J by 7 bases, leaving 10 bases between them. The germline gives CDR1 MNHNY, CDR2 SVGAGI (reference sequence). CDR3 sequence (DNA): TGTGCCAGCAGCCCCTTCGAGAATGAGCAGTTCTTC. It is translated as CASSPFENEQFF.

This clone was observed a few times. The rearrangement uses TRBV6-1 and TRBJ2-1; D remains unclear. Trimming removed 8 bases from V and 5 bases from J, with 13 bases in between. CDR1 and CDR2 from the germline V gene are MNHNS and SASEGT. The length of the CDR3 is 13 residues. The CDR3: CASSDQPNNEQFF. The CDR3 DNA is TGTGCCAGCTCCGATCAGCCAAACAATGAGCAGTTCTTC.

This clone came up a few times. The chain joins TRBV20-1 to TRBJ2-3; D is undetermined. The V gene lost 5 bases and the J gene lost 5 bases, with 5 bases spanning the gap. CDR1 is DFQATT and CDR2 is SNEGSKA in the germline V gene (reference sequence). This CDR3 region has 10 residues. The CDR3 DNA reads as TGCAGTGCTGCTCGAGATACGCAGTATTTT. It specifies CSAARDTQYF.

This clone has more than one count but fewer than ten. The rearrangement joins TRBV28 to TRBJ2-7; D ambiguous. The CDR3 consists of 14 residues. The germline CDR1 and CDR2 sequences are MDHEN and SYDVKM. With 4 bases removed from V and 6 bases from J, the gap between germline ends came to 16 bases. The CDR3 DNA sequence: TGTGCCAGCAGTTCTCCCGGTCGAACCGGCGAGCAGTACTTC. Its protein product is CASSSPGRTGEQYF.

This chain joins TRBV4-3 and TRBJ2-7; TRBD1 aligns across 9 bases. V gave up 4 bases and J gave up 2 bases; unmatched junction bases: 9. Germline V gene data show CDR1 as LGHNA and CDR2 as YSLEER. CDR3 length: 16 amino acids. The chain's CDR3 is CASSREGGQGAYEQYF. Here the CDR3 DNA reads TGCGCCAGCAGCCGAGAGGGGGGACAGGGAGCCTACGAGCAGTACTTC.

This clone was seen only a few times. The gene calls are TRBV27 and TRBJ1-2; weak D call: TRBD1 (6 bases). V was trimmed by 7 bases and J by 7 bases, leaving 16 bases between them. The CDR3 covers 13 residues. CDR1 and CDR2 from the germline V gene are MNHEY and SMNVEV (reference sequence). The CDR3 protein is CASNTQGMRGYTF. CDR3 nucleotide sequence: TGTGCCAGCAACACTCAGGGGATGCGTGGCTACACCTTC.